These 22 T cell receptor beta chains came from one sample sequenced in a study of T cell repertoires in cytomegalovirus infection. TCRdb redid the calling of the reads with MiXCR, one entry per CDR3 protein. The table lists about 740,000 distinct CDR3 sequences, less than 40% of them singletons. Sequenced material: PBMCs. These receptors came from a human donor in good health (CMV status not recorded). Some clones in this sample may be carry-over from other donors' samples.

The V gene is TRBV28, the J gene TRBJ2-1; possible D gene TRBD2, 5 bases. The germline V gene has CDR1 MDHEN and CDR2 SYDVKM. The CDR3 spans 11 residues. V shed 3 bases and J shed 14 bases, with 11 bases lying between them. Written as DNA, the CDR3 is TGTGCCAGCAGTTTGTTGAGGGTGAAGTTCTTC. It yields the protein CASSLLRVKFF.

The chain carries TRBV19 and TRBJ2-7; the match to TRBD1 covers 7 bases. J was trimmed by 7 bases and V by 9 bases; bases with no gene match: 15. Germline V gene data show CDR1 as LNHDA and CDR2 as SQIVND (reference sequence). This CDR3 comprises 14 residues. The CDR3 region is CASHNGRGSGEQYF. In nucleotides, the CDR3 is TGTGCCAGCCATAACGGCAGGGGGTCGGGGGAGCAGTACTTC.

This clonotype was observed a handful of times. This rearrangement joins TRBV19 to TRBJ2-3, with D possibly called TRBD1 or TRBD2 (5 bases each). V was trimmed by 5 bases and J by 6 bases, leaving 15 bases between them. This CDR3 is built from 14 residues. Germline V gene lookup returns CDR1 LNHDA and CDR2 SQIVND (reference sequence). The CDR3, as DNA: TGTGCCAGTAGTCGGGGCATGACAAGGGATACGCAGTATTTT. This codes for CASSRGMTRDTQYF.

This clonotype was counted a few times. The chain couples TRBV7-8 to TRBJ2-1; the D gene is possibly TRBD2 (5 bases). The CDR3 runs 13 residues. V lost 5 bases, J lost 4 bases, and 9 bases lay in between. Germline V gene data show CDR1 as SGHVS and CDR2 as FQNEAQ. CDR3 DNA sequence: TGTGCCAGCAGCCCCAGACTATACAATGAGCAGTTCTTC. Translated, it gives CASSPRLYNEQFF.

On this clonotype: Lacking the conserved final phenylalanine or tryptophan, this CDR3 likely reflects a read error. Here the CDR3 DNA reads TGTGCCAGCAGCGAGCGACAGGGAGACGAGCAGTACTTA. This codes for CASSERQGDEQYL. This chain uses TRBV7-6 with TRBJ2-7, with 7 bases that match TRBD1. The CDR3 covers 13 residues. V dropped 5 bases and J dropped 5; count of bases not matched to a gene: 6. The V gene's germline CDR1 is SGHVS and CDR2 FNYEAQ.

The chain carries TRBV5-6 and TRBJ2-7, with a tentative D call TRBD1 (6 bases). The ends were cut back, 0 bases at V and 5 bases at J, with 18 bases in the middle. This CDR3 is 16 amino acids long. Per the germline V gene, CDR1 is SGHDT and CDR2 is YYEEEE. The CDR3 spells CASSLDRVKVWNEQYF. The CDR3 DNA sequence: TGTGCCAGCAGCTTGGACAGGGTGAAGGTATGGAACGAGCAGTACTTC.

The chain recombines TRBV11-2 with TRBJ2-1, with D perhaps matching TRBD1 (5 bases). Germline-derived CDR1 and CDR2 are SGHAT and FQNNGV. The CDR3 has 12 amino acids. V gave up 4 bases and J gave up 8 bases, with 9 bases separating them. This CDR3 reads CASSSGFHEQFF. The CDR3 region has the DNA TGTGCCAGCAGCTCAGGGTTTCATGAGCAGTTCTTC.

This clonotype was picked up many times. This chain uses TRBV7-9 with TRBJ1-3; weak D call: TRBD1 (5 bases). The CDR3 is made up of 19 amino acids. Trimming cost V 6 bases and J 3 bases, with 27 bases left between them. Germline values: CDR1 SEHNR, CDR2 FQNEAQ (reference sequence). The CDR3 region is CASSQFTLGGGRSGNTIYF. Here the CDR3 DNA reads TGTGCCAGCAGTCAATTTACCCTCGGCGGGGGTCGGAGTGGAAACACCATATATTTT. Using reference TRBV7-9 and TRBJ1-3 for the parts outside the CDR3, the full variable domain is DTGVSQNPRHKITKRGQNVTFRCDPISEHNRLYWYRQTLGQGPEFLTYFQNEAQLEKSRLLSDRFSAERPKGSFSTLEIQRTEQGDSAMYLCASSQFTLGGGRSGNTIYFGEGSWLTVV.

V gene TRBV20-1 combines with J gene TRBJ2-1, with TRBD2 matching 9 bases. The CDR3 totals 15 residues. The germline V gene encodes CDR1 DFQATT and CDR2 SNEGSKA (reference sequence). V was pared by 8 bases and J by 5 bases, with 13 bases of the junction left unmatched. CDR3: CSRPKLAGPNNEQFF. CDR3 bases: TGCAGTCGTCCCAAACTAGCGGGCCCTAACAATGAGCAGTTCTTC.

This chain links TRBV12-3 or TRBV12-4 with TRBJ1-6, with unresolved D. V gave up 2 bases and J gave up 11 bases, with 10 bases separating them. This CDR3 contains 13 residues. The chain's CDR3 is CASSLSGLTPLHF. CDR3 in DNA: TGTGCCAGCAGTTTATCGGGTTTGACACCCCTCCACTTT.

The chain couples TRBV7-8 to TRBJ2-4, with D perhaps TRBD1 or TRBD2 (6 bases each). Germline V lookup: CDR1 SGHVS, CDR2 FQNEAQ. Trimming took off 1 base at V and 9 bases at J, with 19 bases between the two ends. The length of the CDR3 is 16 residues. CDR3 loop: CASSLVWAGEDGIQYF. CDR3 coding DNA: TGTGCCAGCAGCTTAGTATGGGCAGGGGAGGACGGCATTCAGTACTTC.

This chain joins TRBV7-9 and TRBJ2-4; 9 bases align to TRBD1. V shed 1 base, J shed 2 bases, and the junction held 12 bases outside the gene matches. The V gene's germline CDR1 is SEHNR and CDR2 FQNEAQ (reference sequence). CDR3 length: 19 residues. The chain's CDR3 is CASSLGGSSGQGTKNIQYF. In nucleotides, the CDR3 is TGTGCCAGCAGCTTAGGAGGGAGCTCGGGACAGGGTACCAAAAACATTCAGTACTTC. The whole variable domain, remainder taken from reference TRBV7-9 and TRBJ2-4, is DTGVSQNPRHKITKRGQNVTFRCDPISEHNRLYWYRQTLGQGPEFLTYFQNEAQLEKSRLLSDRFSAERPKGSFSTLEIQRTEQGDSAMYLCASSLGGSSGQGTKNIQYFGAGTRLSVL.

With regard to this clonotype: Possible read error: a much larger clone is one base away. The chain couples TRBV7-2 to TRBJ1-6; unclear D gene. The CDR3 is 11 amino acids. CDR1 and CDR2 (germline): SGHTA, FQGNSA. CDR3 region: CASRLYSPLHF. As DNA, the CDR3 is TGTGCCAGCCGCTTGTACTCACCCCTCCACTTT.

V usage is TRBV3-1 and J usage is TRBJ2-5; the match to TRBD2 covers 7 bases. This CDR3 comprises 16 residues. J lost 1 base, V lost 1 base, and 6 bases had no gene match. CDR1 and CDR2 (germline): LGHDT, YNNKEL (reference sequence). This CDR3 is CASSQGSSGPQETQYF. CDR3 bases: TGTGCCAGCAGCCAAGGTTCTAGCGGTCCCCAAGAGACCCAGTACTTC.

This chain links TRBV30 with TRBJ1-2, with D hard to call. The CDR3 sequence is 13 residues long. Germline assignment: CDR1 GTSNPN and CDR2 SVGIG (reference sequence). Trimming shortened V by 5 bases and J by 1 base, and 11 bases separated the two germline ends. The DNA of the CDR3 is TGTGCCTGGGTCCAGACCTATAACTATGGCTACACCTTC. Protein product: CAWVQTYNYGYTF.

This clonotype showed up just a few times. The chain joins TRBV7-2 to TRBJ1-5; no clear D gene. The CDR3 length is 13 residues. CDR1 and CDR2 from the germline V gene are SGHTA and FQGNSA. V was clipped by 5 bases and J by 3 bases, with 8 bases between them. The CDR3 nucleotides read TGTGCCAGCAGCGGAGACAACAATCAGCCCCAGCATTTT. Protein sequence: CASSGDNNQPQHF.

The chain combines TRBV6-2 or TRBV6-3 with TRBJ2-7; the match to TRBD1 covers 11 bases. This CDR3 has 14 residues. V was pared by 7 bases and J by 6 bases, with 8 bases of the junction left unmatched. The germline V gene has CDR1 MNHEY and CDR2 SVGEGT. The CDR3 bases are TGTGCCAGCACCAAAACCGGGACAGGGGGCGAGCAGTACTTC. This codes for CASTKTGTGGEQYF.

V is TRBV7-9 and J is TRBJ1-1, with no clear D. Germline CDR1 reads SEHNR; CDR2 reads FQNEAQ (reference sequence). The CDR3 is 14 amino acids. The V end was cut by 0 bases, the J end by 3 bases, with 8 bases between. CDR3 nucleotides: TGTGCCAGCAGCTTAGCGGCGGGCGACACTGAAGCTTTCTTT. It translates to CASSLAAGDTEAFF.

The genes are TRBV6-6 and TRBJ2-5; possibly TRBD1 for D (6 bases). V was clipped by 4 bases and J by 2 bases, with 17 bases between them. This CDR3 is 16 amino acids long. Germline V lookup: CDR1 MNHNY, CDR2 SVGAGI (reference sequence). DNA of the CDR3: TGTGCCAGCAGTTCAGGCAACGTAGGGGGACAAGAGACCCAGTACTTC. Its translation is CASSSGNVGGQETQYF.

Only a few counts were recorded for this clonotype. The chain recombines TRBV29-1 with TRBJ2-7; perhaps TRBD2 as D (6 bases). Germline V gives CDR1 SQVTM, CDR2 ANQGSEA. The V end lost 6 bases, the J end lost 2 bases, and 8 bases lay between the germline ends. The CDR3 extends over 11 amino acids. The chain's CDR3 is CSVREAYEQYF. The CDR3 nucleotides are TGCAGCGTAAGGGAGGCCTACGAGCAGTACTTC.

J is TRBJ2-7 and V is TRBV7-8; TRBD1 agrees at 9 bases. The germline CDR1 and CDR2 sequences are SGHVS and FQNEAQ. The junction had 7 bases not matched to a gene; V was cut back by 5 bases and J by 2 bases. The length of the CDR3 is 15 residues. In DNA, the CDR3 is TGTGCCAGCAGCACAGGGACAGGGCTAGCCTACGAGCAGTACTTC. Translated: CASSTGTGLAYEQYF.

V and J are TRBV12-5 and TRBJ2-1; D gene uncertain. The CDR3 sequence is 17 residues long. V lost 1 base and J lost 4, with 17 bases in between. Germline V CDR1 and CDR2: LGHNT, FRNRAP. The CDR3 loop is CASGLGVRGGFYNEQFF. The CDR3 DNA reads as TGTGCTAGTGGTTTGGGGGTAAGAGGTGGGTTTTACAATGAGCAGTTCTTC.